This T cell receptor beta chain came from a study of vaccination effects on CD4 cells after COVID-19. In the study overall: Samples came 142 and 148 days after COVID-19 diagnosis, before vaccination.

Between the trimmed V and J ends, which lost 5 bases and 1 base, there was a span of 13 bases. The CDR3 has 15 amino acids. Germline assignment: CDR1 SGHAT and CDR2 FQDESV (reference sequence). Generated by immunoSEQ multiplex PCR, the TCRdb table keeps only in-frame clones and is missing some. The sample shows roughly 24,000 clones, about 72% of them seen only once. Prior to sequencing, the ViraFEST assay stimulated PBMC with viral peptide pools, which expanded the antigen-specific CD4+ T cells. Once cultured for 10 days, the cells underwent separation to obtain CD4+ T cells. This person's SARS-CoV-2 infection, confirmed by PCR, occurred between March and December 2020. A half-medium replacement with IL-2 medium was carried out on days 3 and 7. Worth noting for this clone: As yet, its antigen is unknown.

General study points: Recruitment yielded few convalescent patients, and the study had no early post-infection timepoints. Marked contraction was observed in infection-induced and vaccine-induced clones late after vaccination.

The receptor comes from a human donor who had a prior SARS-CoV-2 infection. This chain joins TRBV11-1 and TRBJ2-3; D remains ambiguous. The starting material was CD4+ T cells from PBMCs cultured with SARS-CoV-2 spike peptides, obtained before COVID-19 vaccination. For the CDR3, the DNA is TGTGCCAGCAGCGTAAGTAACGAGGGCACAGATACGCAGTATTTT. This sequence encodes CASSVSNEGTDTQYF.